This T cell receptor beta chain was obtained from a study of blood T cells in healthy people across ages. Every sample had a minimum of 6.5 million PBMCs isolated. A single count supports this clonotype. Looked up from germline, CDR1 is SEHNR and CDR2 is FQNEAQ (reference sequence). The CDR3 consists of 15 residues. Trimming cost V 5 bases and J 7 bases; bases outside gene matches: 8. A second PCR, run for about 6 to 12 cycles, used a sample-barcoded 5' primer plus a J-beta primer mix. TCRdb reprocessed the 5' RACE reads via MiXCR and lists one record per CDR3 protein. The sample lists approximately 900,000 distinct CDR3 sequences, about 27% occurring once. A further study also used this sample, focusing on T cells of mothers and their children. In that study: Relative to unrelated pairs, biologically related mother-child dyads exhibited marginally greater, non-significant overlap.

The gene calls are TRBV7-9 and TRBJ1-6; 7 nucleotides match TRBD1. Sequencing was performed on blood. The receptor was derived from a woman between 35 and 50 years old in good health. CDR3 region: CASSLTTGPNSPLHF. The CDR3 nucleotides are TGTGCCAGCAGCCTTACGACAGGGCCGAATTCACCCCTCCACTTT.